This entry lists 8 T cell receptor beta chains sequenced from one sample in a study of blood T cell repertoires in COVID-19. Some clones are missing from TCRdb's copy, which holds only in-frame ones; the method was immunoSEQ multiplex PCR. The data contain about 76,000 clones, around 85% of them seen just once; the ten biggest clones take up 8% to 9.5%. What was sequenced was peripheral blood. These receptors were obtained from a man aged 25-40 years with acute or convalescent COVID-19.

This clone occurred once. The J gene is TRBJ1-6, the V gene TRBV18; D perhaps matches TRBD1 (5 bases). Trimming pared 4 bases from V and 7 bases from J, leaving 11 bases between. This CDR3 has 14 residues. Germline V lookup: CDR1 KGHSH, CDR2 LQKENI. CDR3 bases: TGTGCCAGCTCACAAGACAAGGGGAATTCACCCCTCCACTTT. Translating it yields CASSQDKGNSPLHF.

J is TRBJ2-7 and V is TRBV21-1; the table calls TRBD2, which could not be checked here. TRBV21-1 is labeled a pseudogene. This CDR3 contains 14 residues. CDR3 bases: TGTGCCAGCAGCAAGTTCGTTGGGAGGAACGAGCAGTACTTC. It specifies CASSKFVGRNEQYF.

The CDR3 reads CASSFRTGVADTQYF. CDR3 nucleotides: TGTGCCAGCAGCTTCCGGACAGGGGTAGCGGATACGCAGTATTTT. The V call is TRBV13, the J call TRBJ2-3, with 9 positions matching TRBD1. V lost 3 bases, J lost 6 bases, and 7 bases stayed unmatched. The CDR3 has 15 amino acids. Germline CDR1 is PRHDT and CDR2 is FYEKMQ (reference sequence).

In this sample, this clone turned up a few times. This chain connects TRBV9 to TRBJ2-2; TRBD1 aligns across 9 bases. V shed 3 bases, J shed 7 bases, and the junction held 10 bases outside the gene matches. The CDR3 is 16 amino acids. The germline V gene has CDR1 SGDLS and CDR2 YYNGEE. CDR3 loop: CASSAPGTGPLGELFF. The CDR3 nucleotides are TGTGCCAGCAGCGCACCCGGGACAGGGCCTCTCGGGGAGCTGTTTTTT.

The chain couples TRBV5-1 to TRBJ1-4; 9 bases fit TRBD1. Germline V gene data show CDR1 as SGHRS and CDR2 as YFSETQ. There are 14 residues in the CDR3. V trimming: 4 bases; J trimming: 8 bases; junction bases outside the gene matches: 6. This CDR3 reads CASSQGQGPEKLFF. CDR3 nucleotide sequence: TGCGCCAGCAGCCAGGGACAGGGACCAGAAAAACTGTTTTTT. The entire variable domain, with the rest obtained from reference TRBV5-1 and TRBJ1-4, is as follows: KAGVTQTPRYLIKTRGQQVTLSCSPISGHRSVSWYQQTPGQGLQFLFEYFSETQRNKGNFPGRFSGRQFSNSRSEMNVSTLELGDSALYLCASSQGQGPEKLFFGSGTQLSVL.

The chain couples TRBV28 to TRBJ1-5; D call uncertain. Germline CDR1 MDHEN, CDR2 SYDVKM. V was trimmed by 4 bases and J by 4 bases, leaving 17 bases between them. CDR3 size: 16 residues. CDR3 in amino acids: CASSSLSGSTNQPQHF. In DNA form, the CDR3 reads TGTGCCAGCAGTTCCCTTTCGGGAAGCACAAATCAGCCCCAGCATTTT. The entire variable domain, with the rest obtained from reference TRBV28 and TRBJ1-5, is as follows: DVKVTQSSRYLVKRTGEKVFLECVQDMDHENMFWYRQDPGLGLRLIYFSYDVKMKEKGDIPEGYSVSREKKERFSLILESASTNQTSMYLCASSSLSGSTNQPQHFGDGTRLSIL.

The genes are TRBV28 and TRBJ1-5; the D gene is possibly TRBD1 (5 bases). The CDR3 has 13 residues. Germline V lookup: CDR1 MDHEN, CDR2 SYDVKM. The V end was cut by 7 bases, the J end by 3 bases, with 10 bases between. This CDR3 is CASNRQSNQPQHF. CDR3 bases: TGTGCCAGCAATCGACAGTCCAATCAGCCCCAGCATTTT. Full variable domain (missing parts from reference TRBV28 and TRBJ1-5): DVKVTQSSRYLVKRTGEKVFLECVQDMDHENMFWYRQDPGLGLRLIYFSYDVKMKEKGDIPEGYSVSREKKERFSLILESASTNQTSMYLCASNRQSNQPQHFGDGTRLSIL.

The chain joins TRBV19 to TRBJ2-2; 8 bases are a match to TRBD1. The CDR3 is 13 residues long. Unmatched junction bases numbered 4, after V lost 5 bases and J lost 8 bases. Germline CDR1 is LNHDA and CDR2 is SQIVND (reference sequence). The chain's CDR3 is CASSDRGIGELFF. CDR3 DNA: TGTGCCAGTAGTGACAGGGGAATTGGGGAGCTGTTTTTT.